A selection of T cell receptor beta chains follows, all from one sample in a study of OX40 agonist ivuxolimab in advanced cancers. Assay: immunoSEQ multiplex PCR; the TCRdb copy retains only in-frame clones and omits some. The data contain approximately 110,000 clones, less than 95% of them singletons. Sequences were derived from CD4+ or CD8+ T cells sorted from blood, sampled in a trial of the OX40 agonist ivuxolimab. The receptor set was obtained from an adult with an advanced solid tumor such as melanoma, head and neck, liver or kidney cancer. CDR3s include the opening cysteine and the closing phenylalanine or tryptophan. The order of the fields is J gene, clone size, V gene, D gene, CDR3 DNA, CDR3 protein. A D gene is named only where the DNA matches it firmly. The size of a clone is reported for some rows only, either as once, few or many, or as a class for expanded clones.

j_call: TRBJ2-7
clone_size: -
v_call: TRBV21-1
d_call: -
cdr3_nt: TGTGCCACCGGGACCCGCGTGAGGGAGCAGTACTTC
cdr3_aa: CATGTRVREQYF

j_call: TRBJ2-2
clone_size: few
v_call: TRBV6-6
d_call: -
cdr3_nt: TGTGCCAGCAGTTACGCCACAGGGAGCGGGGAGCTGTTTTTT
cdr3_aa: CASSYATGSGELFF

j_call: TRBJ1-5
clone_size: -
v_call: TRBV27
d_call: -
cdr3_nt: TGTGCCAGCAGCGGACACCCTGGCAATCAGCCCCAGCATTTT
cdr3_aa: CASSGHPGNQPQHF

j_call: TRBJ2-5
clone_size: -
v_call: TRBV27
d_call: -
cdr3_nt: TGTGCCAGCAGTTTAACCGGCAGGGAAGAGACCCAGTACTTC
cdr3_aa: CASSLTGREETQYF

j_call: TRBJ1-4
clone_size: -
v_call: TRBV14
d_call: -
cdr3_nt: TGTGCCAGCAGCCAAGAATCTCGACAGCCACTGTTTTTT
cdr3_aa: CASSQESRQPLFF

j_call: TRBJ1-2
clone_size: -
v_call: TRBV11-2
d_call: -
cdr3_nt: TGTGCCAGCAGCTTAGCGGGTAACTATGGCTACACCTTC
cdr3_aa: CASSLAGNYGYTF

j_call: TRBJ2-3
clone_size: -
v_call: TRBV5-1
d_call: TRBD2
cdr3_nt: TGCGCCAGCAGCTACGCTAGCGGGAGTAGCGCAGATACGCAGTATTTT
cdr3_aa: CASSYASGSSADTQYF

j_call: TRBJ2-7
clone_size: -
v_call: TRBV1
d_call: -
cdr3_nt: TGCACCAGCAGCCAGGGACTAGAAGACGAGCAGTACTTC
cdr3_aa: CTSSQGLEDEQYF

j_call: TRBJ2-7
clone_size: -
v_call: TRBV19
d_call: TRBD1
cdr3_nt: TGTGCCAGTAGTAGGACAGGGGCAAACGAGCAGTACTTC
cdr3_aa: CASSRTGANEQYF

j_call: TRBJ2-7
clone_size: few
v_call: TRBV9
d_call: -
cdr3_nt: TGTGCCAGCAGCCCAACTAACTCCTACGAGCAGTACTTC
cdr3_aa: CASSPTNSYEQYF

j_call: TRBJ2-7
clone_size: -
v_call: TRBV7-2
d_call: TRBD2
cdr3_nt: TGTGCCAGCAGCATACTTCTAGCGGGAGGGTACGAGCAGTACTTC
cdr3_aa: CASSILLAGGYEQYF

j_call: TRBJ1-2
clone_size: once
v_call: TRBV7-9
d_call: -
cdr3_nt: TGTGCCAGCAGCTTACGACAGAGGGGCTACACCTTC
cdr3_aa: CASSLRQRGYTF

j_call: TRBJ2-1
clone_size: -
v_call: TRBV7-3
d_call: TRBD2
cdr3_nt: TGTGCCAGCAGCAGGACTAGTCTCACTGAGCAGTTCTTC
cdr3_aa: CASSRTSLTEQFF

j_call: TRBJ1-1
clone_size: once
v_call: TRBV10-1
d_call: -
cdr3_nt: TGCGCCAGCAGTCCTGGACAGATGAACACTGAAGCTTTCTTT
cdr3_aa: CASSPGQMNTEAFF

j_call: TRBJ1-4
clone_size: -
v_call: TRBV5-1
d_call: -
cdr3_nt: TGCGCCAGCAGCTTGGAAGGGTACTGGAATGAAAAACTGTTTTTT
cdr3_aa: CASSLEGYWNEKLFF

j_call: TRBJ1-1
clone_size: -
v_call: TRBV7-2
d_call: -
cdr3_nt: TGTGCCAGCAGCTTAGCGCTAAGGGGGGCCGTGGAAACTGAAGCTTTCTTT
cdr3_aa: CASSLALRGAVETEAFF

j_call: TRBJ1-6
clone_size: -
v_call: TRBV7-9
d_call: TRBD1
cdr3_nt: TGTGCCAGCAGCTGGGACAGGCGAAGGATACCCCTCCACTTT
cdr3_aa: CASSWDRRRIPLHF

j_call: TRBJ1-4
clone_size: -
v_call: TRBV11-2
d_call: -
cdr3_nt: TGTGCCAGCAGCTTTAGCCAGGGTAGTGAAAAACTGTTTTTT
cdr3_aa: CASSFSQGSEKLFF

j_call: TRBJ2-1
clone_size: -
v_call: TRBV6-5
d_call: TRBD2
cdr3_nt: TGTGCCAGCAGTTACTCGGCAATAGCGGGGTACAATGAGCAGTTCTTC
cdr3_aa: CASSYSAIAGYNEQFF

j_call: TRBJ2-3
clone_size: -
v_call: TRBV5-1
d_call: -
cdr3_nt: TGCGCCAGCAGCTTGGAAGGGGGGGCAACAGATACGCAGTATTTT
cdr3_aa: CASSLEGGATDTQYF

j_call: TRBJ2-7
clone_size: -
v_call: TRBV28
d_call: -
cdr3_nt: TGTGCCGCAGGGGCGGTCCTTGACGAGCAGTACTTC
cdr3_aa: CAAGAVLDEQYF

j_call: TRBJ1-2
clone_size: -
v_call: TRBV29-1
d_call: -
cdr3_nt: TGCAGCGTTGGGGGATACAACTATGGCTACACCTTC
cdr3_aa: CSVGGYNYGYTF

j_call: TRBJ1-1
clone_size: -
v_call: TRBV28
d_call: TRBD1
cdr3_nt: TGTGCCTGCACGACAGGGTTCACTGAAGCTTTCTTT
cdr3_aa: CACTTGFTEAFF

j_call: TRBJ1-1
clone_size: -
v_call: TRBV5-1
d_call: -
cdr3_nt: TGCGCCAGCAGCTTGGACCTAGCGGGAGATAGGGCTGAAGCTTTCTTT
cdr3_aa: CASSLDLAGDRAEAFF

j_call: TRBJ2-2
clone_size: -
v_call: TRBV9
d_call: TRBD1
cdr3_nt: TGTGCCAGCAGCGTACGAACAGGGGGCGGCACCGGGGAGCTGTTTTTT
cdr3_aa: CASSVRTGGGTGELFF

j_call: TRBJ2-5
clone_size: -
v_call: TRBV5-8
d_call: TRBD1
cdr3_nt: TGTGCCAGCAGCTCGGGACAGCAAGAGACCCAGTACTTC
cdr3_aa: CASSSGQQETQYF

j_call: TRBJ1-1
clone_size: -
v_call: TRBV5-1
d_call: -
cdr3_nt: TGCGCCAGCACCCTTTTACAACTCATGAACACTGAAGCTTTCTTT
cdr3_aa: CASTLLQLMNTEAFF

j_call: TRBJ2-7
clone_size: -
v_call: TRBV13
d_call: TRBD2
cdr3_nt: TGTGCCAGCAGCCCCCCGGGGGGGAGCTCCTACGAGCAGTACTTC
cdr3_aa: CASSPPGGSSYEQYF

j_call: TRBJ2-7
clone_size: -
v_call: TRBV12-5
d_call: -
cdr3_nt: TGTGCTAGTGGTTTGGGCCAGGGTGGAGACGAGCAGTACTTC
cdr3_aa: CASGLGQGGDEQYF

j_call: TRBJ2-2
clone_size: -
v_call: TRBV21-1
d_call: -
cdr3_nt: TGTGCCAGCAGCAAGGGTCCCGGGACAAGGACCGGGGAGCTGTTTTTT
cdr3_aa: CASSKGPGTRTGELFF

j_call: TRBJ2-7
clone_size: once
v_call: TRBV27
d_call: -
cdr3_nt: TGTGCCAGCAGTTTAAGGGCTTCCTACGAGCAGTACTTC
cdr3_aa: CASSLRASYEQYF

j_call: TRBJ1-1
clone_size: -
v_call: TRBV10-3
d_call: -
cdr3_nt: TGTGCCATCACGCCAGCCCAAACCACTGAAGCTTTCTTT
cdr3_aa: CAITPAQTTEAFF

j_call: TRBJ2-3
clone_size: -
v_call: TRBV5-1
d_call: -
cdr3_nt: TGCGCCAGCAGCTCCGGGACGGGCACAGATACGCAGTATTTT
cdr3_aa: CASSSGTGTDTQYF

j_call: TRBJ1-5
clone_size: -
v_call: TRBV21-1
d_call: -
cdr3_nt: TGTGCCAGCAGACAGGGGCGTCAGCCCCAGCATTTT
cdr3_aa: CASRQGRQPQHF

j_call: TRBJ2-1
clone_size: -
v_call: TRBV29-1
d_call: TRBD1
cdr3_nt: TGCAGCGTTGAAGATCCGGACAGGATCTCCTACAATGAGCAGTTCTTC
cdr3_aa: CSVEDPDRISYNEQFF

j_call: TRBJ1-4
clone_size: -
v_call: TRBV19
d_call: -
cdr3_nt: TGTGCCAGTAGTTCTACAGGTTGGGATGAAAAACTGTTTTTT
cdr3_aa: CASSSTGWDEKLFF

j_call: TRBJ2-6
clone_size: -
v_call: TRBV28
d_call: -
cdr3_nt: TGTGCCAGCAGTCCCACCCCGCGGGGAATTGGGGCCAACGTCCTGACTTTC
cdr3_aa: CASSPTPRGIGANVLTF

j_call: TRBJ2-5
clone_size: few
v_call: TRBV29-1
d_call: TRBD2
cdr3_nt: TGCAGCGTTACTAGCGGGAGGCTTGAGACCCAGTACTTC
cdr3_aa: CSVTSGRLETQYF

j_call: TRBJ2-2
clone_size: -
v_call: TRBV18
d_call: -
cdr3_nt: TGTGCCAGCTCACCACGTGCAACAGGGAACACCGGGGAGCTGTTTTTT
cdr3_aa: CASSPRATGNTGELFF

j_call: TRBJ2-7
clone_size: -
v_call: TRBV6-5
d_call: TRBD2
cdr3_nt: TGTGCCAGCAGTTCCCCGGGGGAGGGCTCCGACGAGCAGTACTTC
cdr3_aa: CASSSPGEGSDEQYF

j_call: TRBJ2-5
clone_size: once
v_call: TRBV7-9
d_call: TRBD1
cdr3_nt: TGTGCCAGCAGCTTAATGGGACAGGGGACGGAGACCCAGTACTTC
cdr3_aa: CASSLMGQGTETQYF

j_call: TRBJ2-2
clone_size: -
v_call: TRBV9
d_call: TRBD1
cdr3_nt: TGTGCCAGCACCCGGACAGGCGGCACCGGGGAGCTGTTTTTT
cdr3_aa: CASTRTGGTGELFF